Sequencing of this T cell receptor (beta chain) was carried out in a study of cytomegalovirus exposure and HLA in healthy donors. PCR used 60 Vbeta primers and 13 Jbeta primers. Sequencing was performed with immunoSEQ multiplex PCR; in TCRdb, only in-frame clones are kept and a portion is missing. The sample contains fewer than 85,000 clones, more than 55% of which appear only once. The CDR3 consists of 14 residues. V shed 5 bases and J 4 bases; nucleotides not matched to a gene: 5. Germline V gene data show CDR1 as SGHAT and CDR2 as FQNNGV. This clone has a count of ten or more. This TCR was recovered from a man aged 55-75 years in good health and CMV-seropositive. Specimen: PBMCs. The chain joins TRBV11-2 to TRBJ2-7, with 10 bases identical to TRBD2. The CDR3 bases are TGTGCCAGCAGCCGGACTAGCGGATGGTACGAGCAGTACTTC. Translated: CASSRTSGWYEQYF.